This T cell receptor (beta chain) is drawn from a study of T cell responses to AZD1222 COVID-19 vaccine. Germline V CDR1 and CDR2: SEHNR, FQNEAQ (reference sequence). Trimming removed 5 bases at V and 4 bases at J, with 9 bases between. This CDR3 spans 12 amino acids. Measured with immunoSEQ multiplex PCR; TCRdb has only the in-frame clones, and not every one. Of more than 85,000 clones listed, 91% are singletons. This chain connects TRBV7-9 to TRBJ2-7; D not certain. The sequence came from an adult in good health. This sample comprised peripheral blood, obtained on day 0 of AZD1222 vaccination. CDR3 sequence (DNA): TGTGCCAGCAGCGCGGCAGATTACGAGCAGTACTTC. Its translation is CASSAADYEQYF.